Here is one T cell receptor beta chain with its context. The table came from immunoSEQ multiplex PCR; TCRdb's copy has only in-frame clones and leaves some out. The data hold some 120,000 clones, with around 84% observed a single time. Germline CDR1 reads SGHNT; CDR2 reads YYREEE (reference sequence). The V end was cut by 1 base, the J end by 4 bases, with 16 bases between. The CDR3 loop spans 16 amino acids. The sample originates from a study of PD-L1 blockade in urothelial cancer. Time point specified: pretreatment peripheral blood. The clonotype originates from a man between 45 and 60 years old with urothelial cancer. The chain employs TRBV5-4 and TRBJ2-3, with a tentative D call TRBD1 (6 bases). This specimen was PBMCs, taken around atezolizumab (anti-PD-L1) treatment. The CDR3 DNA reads TGTGCCAGCAGCTTGAGGGGGACCGTCACTGCAGATACGCAGTATTTT. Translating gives CASSLRGTVTADTQYF.